These 29 T cell receptor beta chains were all obtained from the same sample, sequenced in a study of blood T cell repertoires in COVID-19. TCRdb keeps only in-frame clones here, not all; method: immunoSEQ multiplex PCR. The sample records around 400,000 clones, just under 90% being singletons. The specimen sequenced was PBMCs or T cells enriched from blood (not recorded which). The source is a woman in her thirties who had recovered from COVID-19.

The chain has TRBV28 and TRBJ2-3; 9 bases are a match to TRBD2. Germline V lookup: CDR1 MDHEN, CDR2 SYDVKM. V lost 6 bases, J lost 2 bases, and 9 bases stayed unmatched. The length of the CDR3 is 16 residues. CDR3 coding DNA: TGTGCCAGCAGCCCTCGACTAGCGGTTGCCACAGATACGCAGTATTTT. It encodes CASSPRLAVATDTQYF.

V is TRBV9 and J is TRBJ1-2, with a weak D call TRBD1 (5 bases). Trimming cost V 4 bases and J 8 bases, with 21 bases left between them. This CDR3 has 15 amino acids. Germline V gene lookup returns CDR1 SGDLS and CDR2 YYNGEE. The chain's CDR3 is CASSQDGATLWGYTF. CDR3 sequence (DNA): TGTGCCAGCAGCCAGGATGGGGCAACCCTTTGGGGCTACACCTTC.

This rearrangement joins TRBV19 to TRBJ1-5; perhaps TRBD1 as D (5 bases). Germline V lookup: CDR1 LNHDA, CDR2 SQIVND (reference sequence). The V end was cut by 5 bases, the J end by 6 bases, with 11 bases between. CDR3 size: 13 residues. CDR3: CASSGGARQPQHF. For the CDR3, the DNA is TGTGCCAGTAGTGGAGGGGCGCGTCAGCCCCAGCATTTT. The whole variable domain, remainder taken from reference TRBV19 and TRBJ1-5, is DGGITQSPKYLFRKEGQNVTLSCEQNLNHDAMYWYRQDPGQGLRLIYYSQIVNDFQKGDIAEGYSVSREKKESFPLTVTSAQKNPTAFYLCASSGGARQPQHFGDGTRLSIL.

The chain carries TRBV27 and TRBJ2-7; weak D call: TRBD2 (6 bases). Trimming took 2 bases from V and 6 from J, leaving 14 bases between them. CDR1 and CDR2 (germline): MNHEY, SMNVEV (reference sequence). The CDR3 is 14 amino acids. CDR3 sequence reads: CASSLGGGMGEQYF. The CDR3 nucleotides are TGTGCCAGCAGTTTAGGTGGAGGGATGGGCGAGCAGTACTTC.

J is TRBJ2-1 and V is TRBV12-5; TRBD2 is a possible D gene (5 bases). The CDR3 is 15 residues long. Germline loops: CDR1 LGHNT, CDR2 FRNRAP. V gave up 7 bases and J gave up 7 bases, with 20 bases separating them. DNA of the CDR3: TGTGCTAGTGACCCCCCCGGGGATACGCGAAATGAGCAGTTCTTC. This encodes CASDPPGDTRNEQFF.

V and J are TRBV13 and TRBJ2-1; D is unresolved. Between the trimmed V and J ends, which lost 0 bases and 8 bases, there was a span of 8 bases. This CDR3 is 13 amino acids long. Germline CDR1 is PRHDT and CDR2 is FYEKMQ (reference sequence). In nucleotides, the CDR3 is TGTGCCAGCAGCTTAGGTAGATCCGATGAGCAGTTCTTC. It encodes CASSLGRSDEQFF. Combining the CDR3 with reference TRBV13 and TRBJ2-1 gives the whole variable domain AAGVIQSPRHLIKEKRETATLKCYPIPRHDTVYWYQQGPGQDPQFLISFYEKMQSDKGSIPDRFSAQQFSDYHSELNMSSLELGDSALYFCASSLGRSDEQFFGPGTRLTVL.

V and J are TRBV18 and TRBJ1-2; D uncertain. Germline assignment: CDR1 KGHSH and CDR2 LQKENI. This CDR3 spans 15 amino acids. Between the trimmed V and J ends, which lost 3 bases and 4 bases, there was a span of 15 bases. CDR3 in DNA: TGTGCCAGCTCACCTGCCACCACCGAGGGCTATGGCTACACCTTC. It translates to CASSPATTEGYGYTF.

This clone has only a few counts. This rearrangement joins TRBV4-2 to TRBJ2-6, with 9 bases identical to TRBD1. The CDR3 is made up of 18 amino acids. Per the germline V gene, CDR1 is LGHNA and CDR2 is YNFKEQ. The V gene end was trimmed by 4 bases and the J gene end by 0 bases; junction bases not matched to a gene: 7. The CDR3 coding sequence is TGTGCCAGCAGCCCCGGGACAGGGTCCCGCTCTGGGGCCAACGTCCTGACTTTC. Protein sequence: CASSPGTGSRSGANVLTF.

This clone came up once. This chain joins TRBV5-1 and TRBJ1-2, with a tentative D call TRBD1 (6 bases). V gave up 4 bases and J gave up 5 bases, with 18 bases separating them. The length of the CDR3 is 15 residues. Looked up from germline, CDR1 is SGHRS and CDR2 is YFSETQ. CDR3 sequence reads: CASSGLTGAQYGYTF. The CDR3 nucleotides read TGCGCCAGCAGCGGGCTGACAGGAGCTCAATATGGCTACACCTTC.

The chain recombines TRBV12-3 or TRBV12-4 with TRBJ1-5; D is unclear. Trimming took off 5 bases at V and 9 bases at J, with 14 bases between the two ends. This CDR3 has 13 residues. The CDR3 bases are TGTGCCAGCAGTCTCCGTAGGGAGGGGCCCCAGCATTTT. Protein product: CASSLRREGPQHF.

The chain joins TRBV7-9 to TRBJ1-2, with D hard to call. Looked up from germline, CDR1 is SEHNR and CDR2 is FQNEAQ (reference sequence). V dropped 5 bases and J dropped 2 bases, with 3 bases sitting between them. CDR3 length equals 11 residues. The CDR3 DNA follows: TGTGCCAGCAGCCAGAACTATGGCTACACCTTC. This codes for CASSQNYGYTF.

The rearrangement joins TRBV3-1 (or the pseudogene TRBV3-2) to TRBJ1-4; D unclear. Germline V gene sequence: CDR1 LGHDT, CDR2 YNNKEL (reference sequence). This CDR3 comprises 16 residues. The germline V and J ends were trimmed by 4 bases and 4 bases, with 16 bases remaining between them. The CDR3 sequence is CASSLSGAGSNEKLFF. CDR3 sequence (DNA): TGTGCCAGCAGCCTCTCGGGAGCAGGTAGTAATGAAAAACTGTTTTTT.

The chain is built from TRBV6-5 and TRBJ2-7; TRBD2 is a possible D gene (6 bases). Per germline, CDR1 MNHEY and CDR2 SVGAGI. CDR3 size: 14 residues. V shed 8 bases and J shed 4 bases, with 18 bases lying between them. The CDR3: CASRRGEGRYEQYF. CDR3 nucleotides: TGTGCCAGCCGGAGGGGAGAGGGACGGTACGAGCAGTACTTC.

The gene calls are TRBV9 and TRBJ2-7; 9 bases are a match to TRBD1. Germline V gene data show CDR1 as SGDLS and CDR2 as YYNGEE. V gave up 5 bases and J gave up 3 bases; unmatched junction bases: 6. The length of the CDR3 is 14 residues. CDR3 sequence (DNA): TGTGCCAGCAGTAGACAGGGGGAGTTCTACGAGCAGTACTTC. This gives the protein CASSRQGEFYEQYF.

J is TRBJ2-7 and V is TRBV11-2, with D possibly matching TRBD1 (6 bases). V was trimmed by 5 bases and J by 3 bases, leaving 11 bases between them. Germline loops: CDR1 SGHAT, CDR2 FQNNGV. The CDR3 covers 13 residues. In DNA form, the CDR3 reads TGTGCCAGCAGCCGCGACAGGAACTACGAGCAGTACTTC. Amino acids: CASSRDRNYEQYF.

The chain links TRBV4-1 to TRBJ2-1; 10 bases agree with TRBD2. The CDR3 runs 15 residues. The germline gives CDR1 MGHRA, CDR2 YSYEKL. The ends lost 4 bases at V and 11 bases at J; junction bases unmatched: 11. CDR3 DNA: TGCGCCAGCAGCCCAGCGGGGGGGCCCTTCAGGCAGCAGTTCTTC. Translation gives CASSPAGGPFRQQFF.

The rearrangement uses TRBV29-1 and TRBJ1-1, with D perhaps TRBD1 (6 bases). The length of the CDR3 is 12 residues. CDR1 and CDR2 (germline): SQVTM, ANQGSEA. Trimming took off 7 bases at V and 11 bases at J, with 20 bases between the two ends. The CDR3: CSAIKSQGLAFF. CDR3 DNA: TGCAGCGCCATAAAATCACAGGGCCTGGCTTTCTTT.

V usage is TRBV29-1 and J usage is TRBJ2-7, with D uncertain. Germline V lookup: CDR1 SQVTM, CDR2 ANQGSEA. Trimming stripped 4 bases from V and 2 bases from J, with 12 bases between. This CDR3 comprises 13 residues. DNA for the CDR3: TGCAGCGTTGCCCATAGACTGGCCTACGAGCAGTACTTC. It codes for CSVAHRLAYEQYF.

V usage is TRBV27 and J usage is TRBJ1-4; D might be TRBD1 (5 bases). The CDR3 length is 16 residues. Germline V gives CDR1 MNHEY, CDR2 SMNVEV (reference sequence). V lost 4 bases, J lost 7 bases, and 19 bases lay in between. The CDR3 spells CASSWGNRGYGEKLFF. The CDR3 DNA reads TGTGCCAGCAGTTGGGGTAATCGGGGGTACGGTGAAAAACTGTTTTTT.

CDR3 bases: TGTGCCAGCAGTGAAGCGCTTCAGTGGGACACGACGAAAGTCGGGGAGCTGTTTTTT. This translates into CASSEALQWDTTKVGELFF. The V call is TRBV2, the J call TRBJ2-2; TRBD1 is a possible D gene (6 bases). Trimming stripped 0 bases from V and 7 bases from J, with 24 bases between. Germline V CDR1 and CDR2: SNHLY, FYNNEI. The CDR3 runs to 19 residues.

The V call is TRBV20-1, the J call TRBJ1-2; the D gene is possibly TRBD1 (5 bases). The V and J ends lost 3 bases and 0 bases respectively, with 14 bases between them. The CDR3 is 15 residues long. Germline V gene lookup returns CDR1 DFQATT and CDR2 SNEGSKA (reference sequence). CDR3 coding DNA: TGCAGTGCTAGTCTTGGGGCAAACCCTAACTATGGCTACACCTTC. Protein sequence: CSASLGANPNYGYTF.

The chain is built from TRBV5-4 and TRBJ1-1; 7 nucleotides line up with TRBD1. The germline V gene encodes CDR1 SGHNT and CDR2 YYREEE (reference sequence). V was clipped by 4 bases and J by 1 base; unmatched bases: 10. This CDR3 has 16 residues. DNA for the CDR3: TGTGCCAGCAGCCCCGACCCGGGACAGCAGAACACTGAAGCTTTCTTT. Translated, it gives CASSPDPGQQNTEAFF.

This chain links TRBV14 with TRBJ2-5; D gene ambiguous. The CDR3 spans 11 residues. With 3 bases removed from V and 5 bases from J, the gap between germline ends came to 4 bases. The V gene's germline CDR1 is SGHDN and CDR2 FVKESK. In DNA form, the CDR3 reads TGTGCCAGCAGCCAGAGCGAGACCCAGTACTTC. Its translation: CASSQSETQYF. Together with reference TRBV14 and TRBJ2-5, the CDR3 gives the full variable domain: EAGVTQFPSHSVIEKGQTVTLRCDPISGHDNLYWYRRVMGKEIKFLLHFVKESKQDESGMPNNRFLAERTGGTYSTLKVQPAELEDSGVYFCASSQSETQYFGPGTRLLVL.

The chain employs TRBV9 and TRBJ2-7, with TRBD1 as a possible D gene (5 bases). CDR1 SGDLS and CDR2 YYNGEE come from the germline V gene. This CDR3 is built from 18 residues. The V end was cut by 0 bases, the J end by 7 bases, with 26 bases between. CDR3 in amino acids: CASSVEVVGHPPPREQYF. The CDR3 DNA is TGTGCCAGCAGCGTAGAGGTAGTTGGACACCCCCCCCCGAGGGAGCAGTACTTC.

The chain joins TRBV6-5 to TRBJ1-5, with D perhaps matching TRBD1 (5 bases). The V gene's germline CDR1 is MNHEY and CDR2 SVGAGI. The germline V and J ends were trimmed by 6 bases and 1 base, with 13 bases remaining between them. This CDR3 region has 15 residues. In nucleotides, the CDR3 is TGTGCCAGCAGAAGGGACTGGGCGAGCAATCAGCCCCAGCATTTT. Its translation is CASRRDWASNQPQHF.

This chain uses TRBV27 with TRBJ2-2; 7 bases match TRBD1. J was trimmed by 3 bases and V by 4 bases; bases with no gene match: 2. The CDR3 loop spans 14 amino acids. CDR1 MNHEY and CDR2 SMNVEV come from the germline V gene (reference sequence). CDR3 protein: CASSSDRDTGELFF. CDR3 nucleotide sequence: TGTGCCAGCAGTTCCGACAGGGACACCGGGGAGCTGTTTTTT.

The V and J genes are TRBV18 and TRBJ1-1, with TRBD1 matching over 8 bases. V gave up 3 bases and J gave up 3 bases; unmatched junction bases: 21. The CDR3 has 20 amino acids. The V gene's germline CDR1 is KGHSH and CDR2 LQKENI. As DNA, the CDR3 is TGTGCCAGCTCACCGGAGAGACAGGGGACCAGGAGAAAGGGGGACACTGAAGCTTTCTTT. Translated, it gives CASSPERQGTRRKGDTEAFF.

The rearrangement uses TRBV7-6 and TRBJ2-1; D is unclear. CDR1 and CDR2 from the germline V gene are SGHVS and FNYEAQ. The CDR3 sequence is 15 residues long. V was trimmed by 5 bases and J by 2 bases, leaving 13 bases between them. Here the CDR3 reads CASSLTLGPYNEQFF. CDR3 nucleotide sequence: TGTGCCAGCAGCCTCACGTTGGGCCCCTACAATGAGCAGTTCTTC.

V gene TRBV11-2 combines with J gene TRBJ2-7; 7 bases align to TRBD1. V was clipped by 5 bases and J by 2 bases; unmatched bases: 3. Germline values: CDR1 SGHAT, CDR2 FQNNGV. The CDR3 length is 13 residues. For the CDR3, the DNA is TGTGCCAGCAGCCCAGGACAGGCCTACGAGCAGTACTTC. It yields the protein CASSPGQAYEQYF.